The clone carrying this TCR beta chain was counted only a few times. This sample stems from a study of T-cell reconstitution after alpha-beta-depleted transplantation in children. Germline CDR1 reads KGHDR; CDR2 reads SFDVKD. There are 13 residues in the CDR3. V dropped 9 bases and J dropped 6 bases, with 13 bases sitting between them. TCRbeta library preparation incorporated unique molecular identifiers. One entry per CDR3 protein, called by TCRdb with MiXCR from the PCR reads. The sample has about 460,000 distinct CDR3 sequences; approximately 12% are singletons. The material sequenced was PBMCs from the stem cell graft donor, taken from the stem cell graft. The source of this sequence is a human donor who donated a stem cell graft to a child with combined immunodeficiency. The rearrangement links TRBV24-1 to TRBJ2-2, with D perhaps matching TRBD2 (5 bases). This chain's CDR3 is CATSWARAGELFF. CDR3 DNA sequence: TGTGCCACCTCGTGGGCGAGGGCCGGGGAGCTGTTTTTT.